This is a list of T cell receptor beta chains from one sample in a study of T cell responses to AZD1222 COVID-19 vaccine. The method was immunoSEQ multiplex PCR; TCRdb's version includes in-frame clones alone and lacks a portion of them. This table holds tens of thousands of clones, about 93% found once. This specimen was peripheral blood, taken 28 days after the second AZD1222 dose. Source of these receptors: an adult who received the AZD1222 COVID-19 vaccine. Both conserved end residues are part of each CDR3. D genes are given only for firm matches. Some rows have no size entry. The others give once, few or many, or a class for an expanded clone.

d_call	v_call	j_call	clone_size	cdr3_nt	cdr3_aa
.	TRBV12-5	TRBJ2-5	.	TGTGCTAGTGGTTTGGCCCGGGACTCCCCCCAGTACTTC	CASGLARDSPQYF
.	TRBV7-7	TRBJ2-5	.	TGTGCCAGCAGCTTAGGGCTCGGGGGAGCAGAGACCCAGTACTTC	CASSLGLGGAETQYF
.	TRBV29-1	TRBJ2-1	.	TGCAGCGTCTCGGGCAGTTGGGGACGCTACAATGAGCAGTTCTTC	CSVSGSWGRYNEQFF
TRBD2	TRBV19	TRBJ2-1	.	TGTGCCAGTAGTATGCTGGGGAGCGGGGGCCCCTACAATGAGCAGTTCTTC	CASSMLGSGGPYNEQFF
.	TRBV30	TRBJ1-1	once	TGTGCCTGGAGGAAGGGAAACATAATTGAAGCTTTCTTT	CAWRKGNIIEAFF
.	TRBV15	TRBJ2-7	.	TGTGCCACCAGCAGAGACCTACAGGCCTACTCCTACGAGCAGTACTTC	CATSRDLQAYSYEQYF
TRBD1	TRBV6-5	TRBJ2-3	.	TGTGCCAGCAGCGCGGACAGGGGGCCCGCAGATACGCAGTATTTT	CASSADRGPADTQYF
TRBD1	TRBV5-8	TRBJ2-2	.	TGTGCCAGCAGCTTCCAGACAGGGGTGAACACCGGGGAGCTGTTTTTT	CASSFQTGVNTGELFF
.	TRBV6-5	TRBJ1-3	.	TGTGCCAGCCAACGGGGGGGATTTGGAAACACCATATATTTT	CASQRGGFGNTIYF
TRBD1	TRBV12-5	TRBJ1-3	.	TGTGCTAGTGGTTTGGGTCAGGGGGCTGGAAACACCATATATTTT	CASGLGQGAGNTIYF
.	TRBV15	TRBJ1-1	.	TGTGCCACCAGCCCCCGGATTCGTGCAGCAAACACTGAAGCTTTCTTT	CATSPRIRAANTEAFF
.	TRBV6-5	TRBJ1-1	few	TGTGCCAGCAGTTACGACAGCATGAACACTGAAGCTTTCTTT	CASSYDSMNTEAFF
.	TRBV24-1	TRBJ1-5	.	TGTGCCACCAGAAAACAGGGTAGCAATCAGCCCCAGCATTTT	CATRKQGSNQPQHF
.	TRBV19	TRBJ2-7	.	TGTGCCAGTAGTCCTCTGGAGGCAGGGGTTTACGAGCAGTACTTC	CASSPLEAGVYEQYF
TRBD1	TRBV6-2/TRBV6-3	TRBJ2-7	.	TGTGCCAGCAGTTACGCCCCCGCCCGACAGGGGCTCTACGAGCAGTACTTC	CASSYAPARQGLYEQYF
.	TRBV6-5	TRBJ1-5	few	TGTGCCAGCAGTCCCCAGGGGTTGGGCAATCAGCCCCAGCATTTT	CASSPQGLGNQPQHF
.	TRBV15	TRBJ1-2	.	TGTGCCACCAGCAGAGATAGGGGTTATGGCTACACCTTC	CATSRDRGYGYTF
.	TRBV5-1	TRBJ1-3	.	TGCGCCAGCAGCTTGACAGGGATTAGCTCTGGAAACACCATATATTTT	CASSLTGISSGNTIYF
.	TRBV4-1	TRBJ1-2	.	TGCGCCAGCAGCCGGGGACCTGCGGGCTATGGCTACACCTTC	CASSRGPAGYGYTF
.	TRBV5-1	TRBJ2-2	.	TGCGCCAGCAGTTCGACAGGTGACACCGGGGAGCTGTTTTTT	CASSSTGDTGELFF
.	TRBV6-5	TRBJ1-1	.	TGTGCCAGCAGTCGACGGGGGACTGAAGCTTTCTTT	CASSRRGTEAFF
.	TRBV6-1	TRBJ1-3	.	TGTGCCAGCAGTGAGGGGGGATTTGGAAACACCATATATTTT	CASSEGGFGNTIYF
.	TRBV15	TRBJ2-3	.	TGTGCCACCAGCAGAGATGGGGCGAGCACAGATACGCAGTATTTT	CATSRDGASTDTQYF
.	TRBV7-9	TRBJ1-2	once	TGTGCCAGCAGCCAAGAAAGGACGCAAGTCAACTATGGCTACACCTTC	CASSQERTQVNYGYTF
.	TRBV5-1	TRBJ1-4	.	TGCGCCAGCAGCTACGAACCAAGAGGGGAAAAACTGTTTTTT	CASSYEPRGEKLFF
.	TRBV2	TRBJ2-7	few	TGTGCCAGCAGTTTCTACCGGGACCCGCGATACGAGCAGTACTTC	CASSFYRDPRYEQYF
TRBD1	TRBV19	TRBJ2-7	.	TGTGCCAGTGCGCAGGGGGTCCGGGTATACGAGCAGTACTTC	CASAQGVRVYEQYF
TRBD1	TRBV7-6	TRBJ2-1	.	TGTGCCAGCAGCTTAGGGACAGGGGTGGTCGGTGAGCAGTTCTTC	CASSLGTGVVGEQFF